This T cell receptor beta chain was recovered during a study of identifying expanded T cells in peripheral blood. This clone occurred once. The target antigen is unknown. Study-wide results and caveats: Differentially abundant clones: roughly 1.3 between replicates, roughly 16 at about two weeks, approximately 19 at four. Clone count variance between roughly 2-week samples rose with total template count.

Collection occurred without any documented infections or immune events in donors. Using immunoSEQ multiplex PCR, the repertoire was profiled, and TCRdb retains in-frame clones only, with some absent. This table holds about 89,000 clones, approximately 86% found once. Trimming removed 0 bases from V and 0 bases from J, with 12 bases in between. The V gene's germline CDR1 is SQVTM and CDR2 ANQGSEA. This CDR3 has 16 amino acids. This sequence was found in a person aged 18 to 75 in good health. This rearrangement joins TRBV29-1 to TRBJ1-3; D not certain. Sequencing was performed on blood. CDR3 amino acids: CSVEEEAANSGNTIYF. The CDR3 nucleotides read TGCAGCGTTGAAGAAGAGGCAGCCAACTCTGGAAACACCATATATTTT.